This T cell receptor (beta chain) is drawn from a study of T cells in Graves' hyperthyroidism and ophthalmopathy. TCR beta CDR3 regions were amplified from RNA transcripts. RT-PCR in the first round (using the HTBI primer set) targeted the TCR CDR3. TCRdb analysed the multiplex PCR reads with MiXCR anew, one entry per CDR3 protein. The table includes about 660,000 distinct CDR3 sequences, roughly 45% detected once. CDR1 and CDR2 from the germline V gene are DFQATT and SNEGSKA (reference sequence). This CDR3 has 13 residues. V shed 5 bases, J shed 8 bases, and the junction held 6 bases outside the gene matches. Only a few counts were recorded for this clonotype.

This receptor was obtained from an adult man with Graves' disease, either hyperthyroidism or ophthalmopathy (not recorded which). This chain uses TRBV20-1 with TRBJ1-4, with 9 bases identical to TRBD1. The sample was peripheral blood or thyroid tissue (not recorded which). The CDR3 loop reads CSAPRQGEEKLFF. CDR3 in DNA: TGCAGTGCTCCCCGACAGGGGGAGGAAAAACTGTTTTTT.